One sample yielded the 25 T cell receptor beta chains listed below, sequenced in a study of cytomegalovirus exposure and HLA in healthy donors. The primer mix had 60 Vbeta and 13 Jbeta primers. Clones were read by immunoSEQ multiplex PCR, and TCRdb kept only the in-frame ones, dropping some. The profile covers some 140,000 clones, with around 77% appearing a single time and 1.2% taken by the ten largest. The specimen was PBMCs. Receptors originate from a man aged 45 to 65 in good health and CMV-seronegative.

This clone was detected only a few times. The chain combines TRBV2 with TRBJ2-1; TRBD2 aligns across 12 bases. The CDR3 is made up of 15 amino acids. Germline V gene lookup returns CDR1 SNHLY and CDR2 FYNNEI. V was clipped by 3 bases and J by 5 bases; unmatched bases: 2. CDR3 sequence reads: CASSETSGRNNEQFF. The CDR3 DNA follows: TGTGCCAGCAGTGAGACTAGCGGGAGAAACAATGAGCAGTTCTTC. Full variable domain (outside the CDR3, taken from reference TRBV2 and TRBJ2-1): EPEVTQTPSHQVTQMGQEVILRCVPISNHLYFYWYRQILGQKVEFLVSFYNNEISEKSEIFDDQFSVERPDGSNFTLKIRSTKLEDSAMYFCASSETSGRNNEQFFGPGTRLTVL.

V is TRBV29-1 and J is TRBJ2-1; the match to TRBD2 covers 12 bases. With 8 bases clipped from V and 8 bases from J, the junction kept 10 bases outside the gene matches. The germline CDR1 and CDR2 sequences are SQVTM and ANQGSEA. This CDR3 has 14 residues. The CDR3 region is CSPRLAGVRDEQFF. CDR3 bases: TGCAGCCCTCGACTAGCGGGAGTTAGGGATGAGCAGTTCTTC.

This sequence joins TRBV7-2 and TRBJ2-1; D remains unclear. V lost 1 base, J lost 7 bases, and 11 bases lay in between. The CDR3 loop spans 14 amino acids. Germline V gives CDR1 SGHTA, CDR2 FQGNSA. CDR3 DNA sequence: TGTGCCAGCAGCTTAGAGGAGCGTAGGAATGAGCAGTTCTTC. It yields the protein CASSLEERRNEQFF.

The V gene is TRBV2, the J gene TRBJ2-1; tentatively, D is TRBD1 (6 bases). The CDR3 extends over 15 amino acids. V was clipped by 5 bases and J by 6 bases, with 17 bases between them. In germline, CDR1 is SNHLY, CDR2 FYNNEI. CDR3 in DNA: TGTGCCAGCAGTTATCGGACAGCGCAGCTCAATGAGCAGTTCTTC. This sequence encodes CASSYRTAQLNEQFF.

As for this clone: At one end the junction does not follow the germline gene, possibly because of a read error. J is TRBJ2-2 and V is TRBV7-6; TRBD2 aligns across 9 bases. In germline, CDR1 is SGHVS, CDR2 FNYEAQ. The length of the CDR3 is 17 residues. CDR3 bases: TGTGCCAGCAGCCTAGCGGGACTAGCCCGAGGGCCCGGGGAGCTGTTTTTT. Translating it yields CASSLAGLARGPGELFF.

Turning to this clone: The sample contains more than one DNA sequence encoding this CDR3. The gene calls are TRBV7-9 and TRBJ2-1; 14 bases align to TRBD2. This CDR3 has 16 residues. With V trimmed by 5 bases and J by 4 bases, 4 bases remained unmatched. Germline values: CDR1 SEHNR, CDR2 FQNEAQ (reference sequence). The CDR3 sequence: CASSLGLAGAYNEQFF. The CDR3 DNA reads TGTGCCAGCAGCCTGGGACTAGCGGGAGCTTACAATGAGCAGTTCTTC.

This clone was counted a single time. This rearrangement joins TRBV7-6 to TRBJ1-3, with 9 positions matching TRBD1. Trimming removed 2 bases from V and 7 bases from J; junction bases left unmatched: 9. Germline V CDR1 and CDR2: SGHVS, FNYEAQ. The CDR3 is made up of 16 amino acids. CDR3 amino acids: CASSLSPGTGKNTIYF. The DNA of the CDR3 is TGTGCCAGCAGCTTATCCCCCGGGACAGGGAAGAACACCATATATTTT.

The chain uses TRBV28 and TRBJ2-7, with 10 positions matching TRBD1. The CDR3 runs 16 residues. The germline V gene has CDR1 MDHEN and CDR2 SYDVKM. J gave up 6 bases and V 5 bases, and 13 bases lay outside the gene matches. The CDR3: CASSPSSGTGVVEQYF. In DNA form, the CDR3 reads TGTGCCAGCAGTCCTTCGTCCGGGACAGGGGTGGTCGAGCAGTACTTC.

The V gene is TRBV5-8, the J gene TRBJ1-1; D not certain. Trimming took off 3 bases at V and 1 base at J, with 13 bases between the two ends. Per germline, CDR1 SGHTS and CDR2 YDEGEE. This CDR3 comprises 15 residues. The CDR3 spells CASSSTGLSNTEAFF. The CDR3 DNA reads TGTGCCAGCAGCTCCACCGGACTATCGAACACTGAAGCTTTCTTT.

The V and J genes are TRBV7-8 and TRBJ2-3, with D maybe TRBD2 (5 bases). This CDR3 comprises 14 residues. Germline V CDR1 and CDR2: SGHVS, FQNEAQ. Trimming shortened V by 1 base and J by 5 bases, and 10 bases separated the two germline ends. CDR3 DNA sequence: TGTGCCAGCAGCTTAGGAGGGCCGGGAGATACGCAGTATTTT. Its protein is CASSLGGPGDTQYF.

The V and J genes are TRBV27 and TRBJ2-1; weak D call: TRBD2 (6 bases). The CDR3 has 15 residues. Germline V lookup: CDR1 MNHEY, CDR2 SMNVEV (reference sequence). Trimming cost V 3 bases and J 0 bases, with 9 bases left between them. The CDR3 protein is CASSFPGVSYNEQFF. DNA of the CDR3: TGTGCCAGCAGTTTCCCGGGGGTCTCCTACAATGAGCAGTTCTTC.

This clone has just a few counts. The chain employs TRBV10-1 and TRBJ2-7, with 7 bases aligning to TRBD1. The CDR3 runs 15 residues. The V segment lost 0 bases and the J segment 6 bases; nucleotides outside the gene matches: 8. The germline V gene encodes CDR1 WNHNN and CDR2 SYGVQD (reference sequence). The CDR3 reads CASSESRAGGGEQYF. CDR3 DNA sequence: TGCGCCAGCAGTGAGTCTAGGGCAGGGGGTGGCGAGCAGTACTTC.

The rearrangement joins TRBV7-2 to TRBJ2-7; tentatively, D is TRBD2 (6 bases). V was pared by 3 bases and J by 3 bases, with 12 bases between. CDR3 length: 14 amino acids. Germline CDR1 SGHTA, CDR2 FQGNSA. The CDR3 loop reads CASSLGGVGYEQYF. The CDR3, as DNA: TGTGCCAGCAGCTTGGGGGGAGTAGGCTACGAGCAGTACTTC.

This CDR3 reads CASSSPGQGVPRGGGEQFF. In nucleotides, the CDR3 is TGCGCCAGCAGCTCGCCGGGACAGGGGGTTCCGCGAGGAGGTGGTGAGCAGTTCTTC. The V call is TRBV5-1, the J call TRBJ2-1; 11 nucleotides line up with TRBD1. V lost 3 bases, J lost 9 bases, and 20 bases stayed unmatched. The CDR3 is 19 residues long. CDR1 and CDR2 from the germline V gene are SGHRS and YFSETQ.

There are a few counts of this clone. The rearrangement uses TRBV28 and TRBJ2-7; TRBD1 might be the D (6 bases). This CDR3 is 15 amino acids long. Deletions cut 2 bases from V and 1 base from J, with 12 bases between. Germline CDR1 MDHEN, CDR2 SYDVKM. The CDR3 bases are TGTGCCAGCAGTTTAAAAGGGGGATCGTCCTACGAGCAGTACTTC. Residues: CASSLKGGSSYEQYF.

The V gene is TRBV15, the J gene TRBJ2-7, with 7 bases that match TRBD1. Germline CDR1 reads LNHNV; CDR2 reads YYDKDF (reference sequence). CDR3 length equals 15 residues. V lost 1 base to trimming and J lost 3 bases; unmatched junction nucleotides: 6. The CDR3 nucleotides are TGTGCCACCAGCAGAGGCACAGGGGAGTACTACGAGCAGTACTTC. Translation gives CATSRGTGEYYEQYF.

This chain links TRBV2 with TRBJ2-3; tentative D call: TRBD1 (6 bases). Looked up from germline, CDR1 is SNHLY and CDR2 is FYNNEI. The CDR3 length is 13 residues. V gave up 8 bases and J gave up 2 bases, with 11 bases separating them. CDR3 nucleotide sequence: TGTGCCAGCTGCCGGGACACCACAGATACGCAGTATTTT. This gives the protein CASCRDTTDTQYF.

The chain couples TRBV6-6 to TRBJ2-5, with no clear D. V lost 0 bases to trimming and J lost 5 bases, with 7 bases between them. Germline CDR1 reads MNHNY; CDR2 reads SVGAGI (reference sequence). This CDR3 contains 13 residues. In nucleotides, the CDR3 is TGTGCCAGCAGTTACTCTGGAGCCGAGACCCAGTACTTC. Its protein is CASSYSGAETQYF.

CDR3 in amino acids: CASSLDSRRVHGLGANVLTF. In DNA, the CDR3 is TGTGCCAGCAGCTTGGACTCGAGGCGGGTTCATGGTCTCGGGGCCAACGTCCTGACTTTC. The chain carries TRBV5-5 and TRBJ2-6; weak D call: TRBD2 (5 bases). CDR1 and CDR2 from the germline V gene are SGHKS and YYEKEE (reference sequence). CDR3 length: 20 residues. The V and J ends lost 0 bases and 4 bases respectively, with 23 bases between them. Full variable domain (missing parts from reference TRBV5-5 and TRBJ2-6): DAGVTQSPTHLIKTRGQQVTLRCSPISGHKSVSWYQQVLGQGPQFIFQYYEKEERGRGNFPDRFSARQFPNYSSELNVNALLLGDSALYLCASSLDSRRVHGLGANVLTFGAGSRLTVL.

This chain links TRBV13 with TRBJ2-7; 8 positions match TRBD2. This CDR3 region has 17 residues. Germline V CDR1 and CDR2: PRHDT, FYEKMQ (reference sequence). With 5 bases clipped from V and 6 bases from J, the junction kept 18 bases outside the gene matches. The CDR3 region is CASSEWSRGLVGSEQYF. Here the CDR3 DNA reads TGTGCCAGCAGCGAATGGTCCCGGGGACTAGTAGGTTCCGAGCAGTACTTC. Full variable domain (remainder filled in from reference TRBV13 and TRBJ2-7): AAGVIQSPRHLIKEKRETATLKCYPIPRHDTVYWYQQGPGQDPQFLISFYEKMQSDKGSIPDRFSAQQFSDYHSELNMSSLELGDSALYFCASSEWSRGLVGSEQYFGPGTRLTVT.

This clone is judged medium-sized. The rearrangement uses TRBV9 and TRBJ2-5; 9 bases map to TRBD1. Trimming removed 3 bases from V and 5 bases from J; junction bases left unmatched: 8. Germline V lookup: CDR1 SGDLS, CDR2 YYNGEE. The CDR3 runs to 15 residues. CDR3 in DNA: TGTGCCAGCAGCGGTCCCGGGACAGGGACGGAGACCCAGTACTTC. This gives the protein CASSGPGTGTETQYF.

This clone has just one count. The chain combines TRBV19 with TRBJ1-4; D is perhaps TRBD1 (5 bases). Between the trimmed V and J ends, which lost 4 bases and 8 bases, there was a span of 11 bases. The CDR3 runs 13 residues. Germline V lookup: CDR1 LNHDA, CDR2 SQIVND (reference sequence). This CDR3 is CASSTPAGEKLFF. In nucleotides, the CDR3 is TGTGCCAGTAGTACACCGGCAGGGGAAAAACTGTTTTTT.

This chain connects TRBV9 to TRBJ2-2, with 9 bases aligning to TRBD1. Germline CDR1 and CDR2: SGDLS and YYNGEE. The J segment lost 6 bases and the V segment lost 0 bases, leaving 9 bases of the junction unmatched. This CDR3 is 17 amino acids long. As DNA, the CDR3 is TGTGCCAGCAGCGTAGGGATCCGGGACAGGGTGTCCGGGGAGCTGTTTTTT. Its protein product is CASSVGIRDRVSGELFF.

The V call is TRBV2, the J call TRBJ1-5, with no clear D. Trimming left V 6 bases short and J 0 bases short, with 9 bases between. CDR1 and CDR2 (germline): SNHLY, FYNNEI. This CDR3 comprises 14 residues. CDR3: CASRIYSSNQPQHF. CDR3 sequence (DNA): TGTGCCAGCAGAATCTACAGTAGCAATCAGCCCCAGCATTTT.

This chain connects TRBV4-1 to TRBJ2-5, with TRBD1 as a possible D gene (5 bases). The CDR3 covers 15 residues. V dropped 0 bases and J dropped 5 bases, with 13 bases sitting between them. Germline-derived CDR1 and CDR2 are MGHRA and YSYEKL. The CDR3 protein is CASSQEQPPGETQYF. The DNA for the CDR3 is TGCGCCAGCAGCCAAGAGCAGCCACCAGGGGAGACCCAGTACTTC.